This TCR beta chain was identified during a study of shared clonotypes between healthy human individuals. CDR1 and CDR2 (germline): MDHEN, SYDVKM. CDR3 length: 12 residues. V gave up 6 bases and J gave up 4 bases, with 6 bases separating them. Some clones are missing from TCRdb's copy, which holds only in-frame ones; the method was immunoSEQ multiplex PCR. The sample records 450,000 to 650,000 clones, roughly 72% being singletons. The specimen was PBMCs. The clonotype was recovered from a woman between 40 and 50 years old in good health. Some clones in this sample may be carry-over from other donors' samples. This sequence joins TRBV28 and TRBJ2-2; D gene uncertain. The CDR3 coding sequence is TGTGCCAGCAGAGTAGTCACCGGGGAGCTGTTTTTT. Residues: CASRVVTGELFF.